Listed below are T cell receptor beta chains from one sample, sequenced in a study of shared clonotypes between healthy human individuals. Libraries were prepared by immunoSEQ multiplex PCR; TCRdb keeps only in-frame clonotypes and omits some of them. This sample has roughly 2.2 million clones, with over 90% found just once. The specimen sequenced was naive CD4+ T cells from PBMCs. The receptors derive from a man between 18 and 29 years old in good health. Some clones in this sample may be carry-over from other donors' samples. Each CDR3 is given with its conserved first and last residue. The order of the fields is D gene, V gene, clone size, J gene, CDR3 DNA, CDR3 protein. D genes are given only for firm matches. Only some rows state a clone size, as once, few, many or a class for expanded clones.

TRBD1	TRBV18	.	TRBJ1-1	TGTGCCAGCTCACCAATTCTGACAGGGGGCGGTGTGAACACTGAAGCTTTCTTT	CASSPILTGGGVNTEAFF
TRBD1	TRBV27	.	TRBJ1-5	TGTGCCAGCAGTACCAGGACAGGCGGCAATCAGCCCCAGCATTTT	CASSTRTGGNQPQHF
TRBD2	TRBV5-1	.	TRBJ2-7	TGCGCCAGCAGCTTGAGGACTAGCGGGACCTCCTACGAGCAGTACTTC	CASSLRTSGTSYEQYF
.	TRBV4-1	.	TRBJ1-2	TGCGCCAGCAGCCAAGCCGGCAGCCGCATTAACTATGGCTACACCTTC	CASSQAGSRINYGYTF
.	TRBV5-4	.	TRBJ2-4	TGTGCCAGCAGCTTGGACGGCAGCGGGCTAGCCAAAAACATTCAGTACTTC	CASSLDGSGLAKNIQYF
TRBD1	TRBV15	.	TRBJ2-7	TGTGCCACCGCCTTGGACAGGGGAAGCGAGCAGTACTTC	CATALDRGSEQYF
.	TRBV9	.	TRBJ2-7	TGTGCCAGCAGCGTAGTTGTGGGGAGCGAGCAGTACTTC	CASSVVVGSEQYF
.	TRBV7-3	.	TRBJ2-2	TGTGCCAGCAGCTTAACGCTAGGCACCGGGGAGCTGTTTTTT	CASSLTLGTGELFF
TRBD2	TRBV7-2	.	TRBJ2-7	TGTGCCAGCAGCTTCCCTAGCGGGGACTACGAGCAGTACTTC	CASSFPSGDYEQYF
TRBD1	TRBV25-1	.	TRBJ1-4	TGTGCCAGCAGTGCGACAGGGGGCATCGGTGAAAAACTGTTTTTT	CASSATGGIGEKLFF
.	TRBV28	.	TRBJ1-2	TGTGCCAGCAGCCAACGACAGTATGGCTACACCTTC	CASSQRQYGYTF
.	TRBV6-1	.	TRBJ1-4	TGTGCCAGCAGTGACTTCCTGAGCTCCCGAACTAATGAAAAACTGTTTTTT	CASSDFLSSRTNEKLFF
.	TRBV5-1	once	TRBJ2-1	TGCGCCAGCAGCTTGGCCATGTTTCGGGGCCCGAGCTCCTACAATGAGCAGTTCTTC	CASSLAMFRGPSSYNEQFF
.	TRBV5-1	once	TRBJ2-1	TGCGCCAGCAGGTTTTCAGGGGGGAGTGAGCAGTTCTTC	CASRFSGGSEQFF
TRBD1	TRBV11-1	.	TRBJ2-3	TGTGCCAGCAGCGCCCCGGACAGGGAGTATGTAAGAGATACGCAGTATTTT	CASSAPDREYVRDTQYF
.	TRBV7-6	.	TRBJ2-3	TGTGCCAGCAAGGCGGCCAGCACAGATACGCAGTATTTT	CASKAASTDTQYF
.	TRBV11-2	once	TRBJ2-1	TGTGCCAGCAACGAGCAGGGTGGTGAGCAGTTCTTC	CASNEQGGEQFF
TRBD2	TRBV5-6	.	TRBJ2-5	TGTGCCAGCAGCTTGGAGGTTAGCGGGATGGGGGAGACCCAGTACTTC	CASSLEVSGMGETQYF
.	TRBV19	.	TRBJ1-5	TGTGCCAGTAGTATAGATTGGCAGGGGAGCAATCAGCCCCAGCATTTT	CASSIDWQGSNQPQHF
.	TRBV19	.	TRBJ1-5	TGTGCCAGTAGTATGAAACAGGGAGGGCGGCCCCAGCATTTT	CASSMKQGGRPQHF
TRBD1	TRBV28	.	TRBJ1-3	TGTGCCAGCAGCCCCGGGACAGTCAGTGGAAACACCATATATTTT	CASSPGTVSGNTIYF
TRBD1	TRBV18	.	TRBJ1-4	TGTGCCAGCTCTGGGACAGGGAATAATGAAAAACTGTTTTTT	CASSGTGNNEKLFF
.	TRBV5-6	.	TRBJ1-2	TGTGCCAGCAGCTTACGACAACTGTCTAACTATGGCTACACCTTC	CASSLRQLSNYGYTF
TRBD2	TRBV5-1	.	TRBJ2-3	TGCGCCAGCAGCGGCAGAATCGGACTAGCGGATTGGTTAGATACGCAGTATTTT	CASSGRIGLADWLDTQYF
.	TRBV28	.	TRBJ2-1	TGTGCCAGCAGTTTACCGCCCAGGGCGAGCGGTAAAGGTCCCTACAATGAGCAGTTCTTC	CASSLPPRASGKGPYNEQFF
.	TRBV7-2	.	TRBJ1-3	TGTGCCAGCAGCCCCGCGGGGGCCACCTCTGGAAACACCATATATTTT	CASSPAGATSGNTIYF
TRBD2	TRBV25-1	.	TRBJ2-3	TGTGCCAGCAGTGAAGAGAGTAGCGGGAGGAGACCAGATACGCAGTATTTT	CASSEESSGRRPDTQYF
.	TRBV4-1	.	TRBJ1-3	TGCGCCAGCAGCCAAGACGCACAGCTAAACACCATATATTTT	CASSQDAQLNTIYF
.	TRBV19	.	TRBJ1-2	TGTGCCAGTAGTAACATGAACTATGGCTACACCTTC	CASSNMNYGYTF
.	TRBV7-9	.	TRBJ1-1	TGTGCCAGCAGCTTAGTCCCCAGTGAAGCTTTCTTT	CASSLVPSEAFF
.	TRBV5-6	.	TRBJ1-4	TGTGCCAGCAGCTCCTTGATGAGCGGGATCCAAAAACTGTTTTTT	CASSSLMSGIQKLFF
.	TRBV6-5	.	TRBJ2-1	TGTGCCAGCAGGGGGACAACGACCTACAATGAGCAGTTCTTC	CASRGTTTYNEQFF
TRBD1	TRBV9	.	TRBJ1-1	TGTGCCAGCAGCGTAGTGGAACAGGGGAAAGGAGCTTTCTTT	CASSVVEQGKGAFF
.	TRBV7-2	.	TRBJ1-1	TGTGCCAGCAGCTTAGTAGGGGGGCGGGACACTGAAGCTTTCTTT	CASSLVGGRDTEAFF
.	TRBV10-2	.	TRBJ1-2	TGCGCCAGCAGAAGACAGGCTCGAAGTGGCTACACCTTC	CASRRQARSGYTF
.	TRBV5-1	.	TRBJ2-5	TGCGCCAGCACCCTGGGGCTAGTTCTCCAAGAGACCCAGTACTTC	CASTLGLVLQETQYF
TRBD1	TRBV5-6	.	TRBJ2-7	TGTGCCAGCAGCTTGGTCGGGACAGTCTCCTACGAGCAGTACTTC	CASSLVGTVSYEQYF
.	TRBV5-4	.	TRBJ2-5	TGTGCCAGCAGCCGGACGGGAATGGGGACCCAGTACTTC	CASSRTGMGTQYF
.	TRBV9	.	TRBJ1-5	TGTGCCAGCAGCCCCAGCATGAGCAATCAGCCCCAGCATTTT	CASSPSMSNQPQHF
.	TRBV28	.	TRBJ2-7	TGTGCCAGCAGTCTCCAGGCCTACGAGCAGTACTTC	CASSLQAYEQYF